The rows below give T cell receptor beta chains drawn from one sample of a study of OX40 agonist ivuxolimab in advanced cancers. Sequencing used immunoSEQ multiplex PCR; TCRdb keeps in-frame clones, though not all of them. The sample contains some 45,000 clones, more than 70% of which appear only once. This material consisted of CD4+ or CD8+ T cells sorted from blood, taken in a trial of the OX40 agonist ivuxolimab. All receptors derive from an adult with an advanced solid tumor such as melanoma, head and neck, liver or kidney cancer. Both conserved end residues are part of each CDR3. The D gene is left open where the match is weak. Only part of the rows carry a size: once, few, many, or a class if the clone is expanded.

TRBV29-1,-,-,TRBJ1-2,TGCAGCGTTGAATCTTTACAGTTGAATGGCTACACCTTC,CSVESLQLNGYTF
TRBV4-2,TRBD1,-,TRBJ1-2,TGTGCCAGCAGGGCGGGACAGGGCCCCTATGGCTACACCTTC,CASRAGQGPYGYTF
TRBV27,TRBD1,-,TRBJ2-7,TGTGCCAGCACCCTAAGACAGGGGCTCTCCTACGAGCAGTACTTC,CASTLRQGLSYEQYF
TRBV19,TRBD1,-,TRBJ2-1,TGTGCCAGTAGTACGAGGGGGCAAGTCCATGAGCAGTTCTTC,CASSTRGQVHEQFF
TRBV28,-,-,TRBJ1-6,TGTGCCAGCAGTTTAATAGTGTCTTCACCCCTCCACTTT,CASSLIVSSPLHF
TRBV7-8,TRBD1,-,TRBJ1-5,TGTGCCAGCAGCCCTTGGACAGGGGGCCCTACTCAGCCCCAGCATTTT,CASSPWTGGPTQPQHF
TRBV15,-,-,TRBJ2-5,TGTGCCACCGGTGGCCAGCAAGAGACCCAGTACTTC,CATGGQQETQYF
TRBV15,-,-,TRBJ2-7,TGTGCCACCAGCAGAGCCCCCCGCCGCACCCACGTCTCCTACGAGCAGTACTTC,CATSRAPRRTHVSYEQYF
TRBV29-1,-,-,TRBJ2-3,TGCAGCGTTGTGAGCGGGAGCACAGATACGCAGTATTTT,CSVVSGSTDTQYF
TRBV29-1,-,-,TRBJ2-3,TGCAGCGTTGGAACCCCCGGCGGGGTGGATACGCAGTATTTT,CSVGTPGGVDTQYF
TRBV5-1,-,-,TRBJ1-4,TGCGCCAGCAGTTCAGGTTCCGACGGTGAAAAACTGTTTTTT,CASSSGSDGEKLFF
TRBV6-5,TRBD1,-,TRBJ1-1,TGTGCCAGCAGCAAATCACAGGGGGGGTGGACTGAAGCTTTCTTT,CASSKSQGGWTEAFF
TRBV5-4,TRBD1,-,TRBJ1-2,TGTGCCAGCAGCTTGGGGTTGGGACAGGCGGCCCGCAACTATGGCTACACCTTC,CASSLGLGQAARNYGYTF
TRBV7-3,-,-,TRBJ1-1,TGTGCCAGCAGCTTAAATAGGGTAGTCGGTGAAGCTTTCTTT,CASSLNRVVGEAFF
TRBV29-1,TRBD1,-,TRBJ1-2,TGCAGCGTTGAATTGACAGGGGGCACCTATGGCTACACCTTC,CSVELTGGTYGYTF
TRBV28,-,medium-sized,TRBJ1-2,TGTGCCAGCAGCCGGAAGCCGCAGTACTATGGCTACACCTTC,CASSRKPQYYGYTF
TRBV21-1,-,few,TRBJ1-5,TGTGCCAGCAGCGAAATTAGCCCCCGAACCGACAGGGACGTTAGTCGCAATCAGCCCCAGCATTTT,CASSEISPRTDRDVSRNQPQHF
TRBV5-1,-,-,TRBJ2-7,TGCGCCAGCAGCCGATCCGGGACAGAGCAGTACTTC,CASSRSGTEQYF
TRBV5-4,-,-,TRBJ2-3,TGTGCCAGCAGCCCAAAAAGTACAGATACGCAGTATTTT,CASSPKSTDTQYF
TRBV5-6,TRBD2,-,TRBJ2-3,TGTGCCAGCAGCTTGTACGGGGGGGCTCGAACAGATACGCAGTATTTT,CASSLYGGARTDTQYF
TRBV19,TRBD1,-,TRBJ1-2,TGTGCCAGTAGTATAAAAGATTACAGGGGAAAGAACTATGGCTACACCTTC,CASSIKDYRGKNYGYTF
TRBV30,-,once,TRBJ1-2,TGTGCTGTAAGCCAGGGCTATGGCTACACCTTC,CAVSQGYGYTF
TRBV28,-,-,TRBJ2-7,TGTGCCAGCAGGCTTTATGGGGGGCACTACGAGCAGTACTTC,CASRLYGGHYEQYF
TRBV27,-,few,TRBJ1-5,TGTGCTTCGAGGCAGGGAATGAGACAGCCCCAGCATTTT,CASRQGMRQPQHF
TRBV4-1,TRBD1,-,TRBJ2-7,TGCGCCAGCCACAAGACAGGGGGCGGATCGGACCCTTACGAGCAGTACTTC,CASHKTGGGSDPYEQYF
TRBV5-6,-,-,TRBJ2-2,TGTGCCAGCAGCTCAGTTTTATTAAACACCGGGGAGCTGTTTTTT,CASSSVLLNTGELFF
TRBV5-8,TRBD1,-,TRBJ2-1,TGTGCCAGCAGCTTGGCGGACAGGGGGACCTACAATGAGCAGTTCTTC,CASSLADRGTYNEQFF
TRBV11-2,TRBD2,-,TRBJ2-7,TGTGCCAGCAGCCCTAAGCTAGCGGGAGCATTCTACGAGCAGTACTTC,CASSPKLAGAFYEQYF
TRBV5-6,TRBD2,-,TRBJ2-2,TGTGCCAGCAGCCGAGGACTAGCGGGAGGGCTGCCATACGGGGAGCTGTTTTTT,CASSRGLAGGLPYGELFF
TRBV15,-,few,TRBJ2-6,TGTGCCACCAAACACGCTGGGGCCAACGTCCTGACTTTC,CATKHAGANVLTF
TRBV5-4,TRBD2,-,TRBJ2-1,TGTGCCAGCAGCTCATCAGCGGGAGGCCCCACCTACAATGAGCAGTTCTTC,CASSSSAGGPTYNEQFF
TRBV7-9,TRBD2,once,TRBJ2-5,TGTGCCAGCAGCTTAGGGACTAGCGCAGGAGAGACCCAGTACTTC,CASSLGTSAGETQYF
TRBV19,-,-,TRBJ1-1,TGTGCCAGTAGTATAGAGGGCGCTGAAGCTTTCTTT,CASSIEGAEAFF
TRBV5-5,-,-,TRBJ2-7,TGTGCCAGCAGCTTCCCCATGGGCGAGCAGTACTTC,CASSFPMGEQYF
TRBV30,-,-,TRBJ1-6,TGTGCCTTCGAAAAGAATAATTCACCCCTCCACTTT,CAFEKNNSPLHF
TRBV10-3,TRBD1,few,TRBJ1-5,TGTGCCATCAGTGAGAAAGCGACAGGGGGTCGTCTATACAGCAATCAGCCCCAGCATTTT,CAISEKATGGRLYSNQPQHF
TRBV7-2,-,few,TRBJ2-3,TGTGCCAGCAGCTTAGCAATTGGCACAGATACGCAGTATTTT,CASSLAIGTDTQYF
TRBV5-6,TRBD1,-,TRBJ1-6,TGTGCCAGCAGCTCCTCCGCGCAGGGGGGCTCCTATAATTCACCCCTCCACTTT,CASSSSAQGGSYNSPLHF